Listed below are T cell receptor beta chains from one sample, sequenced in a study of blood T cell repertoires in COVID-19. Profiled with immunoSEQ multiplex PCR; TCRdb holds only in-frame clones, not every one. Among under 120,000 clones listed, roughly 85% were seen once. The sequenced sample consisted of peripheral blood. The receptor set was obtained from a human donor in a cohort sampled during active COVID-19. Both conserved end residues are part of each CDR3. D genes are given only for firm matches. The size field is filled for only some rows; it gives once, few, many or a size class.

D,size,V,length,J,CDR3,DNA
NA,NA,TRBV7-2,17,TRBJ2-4,CASSLVVSSGAKNIQYF,TGTGCCAGCAGCTTAGTTGTTTCCAGCGGTGCCAAAAACATTCAGTACTTC
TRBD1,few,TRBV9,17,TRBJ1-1,CASSVPGQGVPNTEAFF,TGTGCCAGCAGCGTACCGGGACAGGGGGTTCCGAACACTGAAGCTTTCTTT
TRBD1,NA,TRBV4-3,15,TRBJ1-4,CASSQQWTGNEKLFF,TGCGCCAGCAGCCAACAATGGACAGGAAATGAAAAACTGTTTTTT
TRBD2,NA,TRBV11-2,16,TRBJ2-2,CASSLVPGGGTGELFF,TGTGCCAGCAGCTTAGTGCCGGGAGGAGGTACCGGGGAGCTGTTTTTT
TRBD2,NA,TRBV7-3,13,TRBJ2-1,CASSAIAGNEQFF,TGTGCCAGCAGCGCTATAGCGGGGAATGAGCAGTTCTTC
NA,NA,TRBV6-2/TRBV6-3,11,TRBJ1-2,CASSYPDSLTF,TGTGCCAGCAGTTATCCGGACAGTCTAACCTTC
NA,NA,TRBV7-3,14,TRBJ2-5,CASSRAPGQETQYF,TGTGCCAGCAGCCGGGCCCCGGGGCAAGAGACCCAGTACTTC
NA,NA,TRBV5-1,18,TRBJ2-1,CASSLLASGTPQHNEQFF,TGCGCCAGCAGCTTGCTAGCCTCAGGGACTCCACAACACAATGAGCAGTTCTTC
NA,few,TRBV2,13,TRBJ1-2,CASSPRANYGYTF,TGTGCCAGCAGCCCCCGCGCTAACTATGGCTACACCTTC
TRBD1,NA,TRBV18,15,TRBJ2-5,CASSPTGANEETQYF,TGTGCCAGCTCACCAACAGGGGCCAACGAAGAGACCCAGTACTTC
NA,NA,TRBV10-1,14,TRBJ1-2,CASSELQGAYGYTF,TGCGCCAGCAGTGAGTTACAGGGTGCATATGGCTACACCTTC